These 2 T cell receptor beta chains originate from one sample sequenced in a study of cytomegalovirus exposure and HLA in healthy donors listed by TCRdb under 2017. Receptor libraries were prepared by the immunoSEQ multiplex PCR assay. For the multiplex PCR, a mixture combining 60 forward primers for TCR Vbeta segments and 13 reverse primers for TCR Jbeta segments was used. TCRdb limited this immuneACCESS table to in-frame rearrangements with V and J called. A share of clones is missing; checked studies link under half to unresolved V genes, and the rest is unexplained. The sample contains about 160,000 clones, nearly 80% of them found a single time. About 9.9% of the sample is held by the ten biggest clonotypes. The sample consisted of PBMCs. The receptor source for this set is a young man in good health and CMV-seropositive.

This rearrangement joins TRBV10-2 to TRBJ2-1; D is perhaps TRBD1 (6 bases). Trimming shortened V by 8 bases and J by 5 bases, and 13 bases separated the two germline ends. The CDR3 consists of 13 residues. Germline assignment: CDR1 WSHSY and CDR2 SAAADI. The CDR3 sequence: CASVRDTNNEQFF. In DNA, the CDR3 is TGCGCCAGCGTCCGGGACACCAACAATGAGCAGTTCTTC.

This clone was detected only a few times. This rearrangement joins TRBV2 to TRBJ2-7; 12 nucleotides align to TRBD2. The CDR3 runs to 15 residues. In germline, CDR1 is SNHLY, CDR2 FYNNEI. V was clipped by 6 bases and J by 4 bases; unmatched bases: 7. CDR3: CASRVLAGGVYEQYF. CDR3 sequence (DNA): TGTGCCAGCAGAGTACTAGCGGGAGGCGTGTACGAGCAGTACTTC.